This T cell receptor (beta chain) was observed in a study of blood T cell repertoires in COVID-19. Across the study: PBMCs, B-cell-depleted T cells, or T cells provided the cDNA or gDNA that made up the material.

Original processing notes: Researchers report that nucleated cell counts were estimated from reference gene primer amplification. TCRdb keeps only in-frame clones here, not all; method: immunoSEQ multiplex PCR. D and trimming were read from the DNA, whereas the V and J calls and clone size are those reported in that table. This repertoire shows 350,000 to 500,000 clones, roughly 90% found once; its top ten account for roughly 0.87%. This clonotype originated in a man aged 18 to 29 with COVID-19, enrolled during active disease. The sample was peripheral blood.

The CDR3 sequence: CASIGEGLLAKNIQYF. CDR3 nucleotides: TGTGCCAGCATAGGAGAAGGACTTTTAGCCAAAAACATTCAGTACTTC. The chain has TRBV2 and TRBJ2-4; perhaps TRBD2 as D (5 bases). V lost 7 bases and J 0 bases, leaving 16 bases between the germline ends. This CDR3 contains 16 residues. Germline-derived CDR1 and CDR2 are SNHLY and FYNNEI. Full variable domain (missing parts from reference TRBV2 and TRBJ2-4): EPEVTQTPSHQVTQMGQEVILRCVPISNHLYFYWYRQILGQKVEFLVSFYNNEISEKSEIFDDQFSVERPDGSNFTLKIRSTKLEDSAMYFCASIGEGLLAKNIQYFGAGTRLSVL.